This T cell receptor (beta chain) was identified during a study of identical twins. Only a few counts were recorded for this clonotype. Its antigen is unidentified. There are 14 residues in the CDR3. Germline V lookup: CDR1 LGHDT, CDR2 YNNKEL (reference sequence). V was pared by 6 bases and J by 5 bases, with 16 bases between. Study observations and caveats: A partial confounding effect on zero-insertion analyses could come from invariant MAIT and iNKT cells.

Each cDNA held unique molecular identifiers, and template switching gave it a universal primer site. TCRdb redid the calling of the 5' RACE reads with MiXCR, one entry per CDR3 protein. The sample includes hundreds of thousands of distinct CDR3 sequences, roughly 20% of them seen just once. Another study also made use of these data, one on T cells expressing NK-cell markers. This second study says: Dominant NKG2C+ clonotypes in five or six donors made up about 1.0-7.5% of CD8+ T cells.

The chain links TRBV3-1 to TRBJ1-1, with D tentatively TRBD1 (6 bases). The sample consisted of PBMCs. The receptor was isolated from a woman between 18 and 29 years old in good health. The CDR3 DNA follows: TGTGCCAGCAGACGGGAGGGGACAAGGACTGAAGCTTTCTTT. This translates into CASRREGTRTEAFF.